This record covers a single T cell receptor beta chain. What antigen it recognizes has not been identified. Per-base qualities were not stored, and no clone one base away is much larger. Collaborating institutions collected whole blood in K2EDTA tubes following their own protocols. For TCRbeta analysis, collaborators shipped samples in one of three forms: frozen whole blood, isolated PBMCs, or DNA extracted from either of those sample types. The germline V gene supplies CDR1 MDHEN and CDR2 SYDVKM. The V and J ends are trimmed by 5 bases and 4 bases, leaving 11 bases between them. Its CDR3 holds 14 amino acids, cysteine through phenylalanine. Of the read, only the CDR3 DNA is kept; its 42 bases are in frame from base 1. This entry belongs to a study of blood T cell repertoires in COVID-19 (dated by TCRdb to about 2020). Turning to the overall study: Samples from collaborators originated in the United States, Italy and Spain and spanned both the acute and convalescent phases of COVID-19. The material from the prospective study consisted of cDNA or gDNA derived from T cells, B-cell-depleted T cells, or PBMCs. Subjects who had been exposed to COVID-19, were actively infected with it, or had recovered from it provided the deeply sampled blood TCRbeta repertoires that made up the dataset. The repertoires were made available in a free public database intended to serve as a resource for research on the immune response to SARS-CoV-2. The samples were drawn from the first 160 participants of the ongoing ImmuneRACE study and from over 950 subjects provided by 6 global collaborators. Sample metadata almost always included a de-identified subject ID, COVID-19 status, age in years and sex. Where available, HLA class I and class II types were taken from metadata supplied by the sample provider and were not determined by assay-based typing. Study-level results and caveats: The quantity of clinical and demographic metadata differed by source and by participant and was supplied without curation.

The immunoSEQ Assay, a bias-controlled multiplex PCR, was used to amplify TCRbeta CDR3 regions from genomic DNA. In the authors' own workflow: Nucleated cell counts per sample were estimated from amplification of reference gene primers within the assay. To quantify the absolute abundance of each unique TCRbeta CDR3 rearrangement, sequence reads were collapsed and filtered. Productive Simpson clonality was computed per sample as the square root of Simpson's diversity index over productive rearrangements. TCRdb stores this immuneACCESS table with in-frame sequences only. Part of the clones is absent; in the studies checked, under half of the shortfall reflects unresolved V genes, and no reason is known for the rest. V and J calls plus clone size are reproduced from that table; the DNA served to infer D and trimming. Across this sample there are 180,000 or so clones, with about 86% seen only once. Of the sample, around 8.2% is held by the ten largest clones.

The sequence derives from a man between 60 and 70 years old with acute or convalescent COVID-19. The sample was peripheral blood. The chain uses TRBV28 and TRBJ1-4; matching of 6 bases hints at TRBD1 as the D gene. The nucleotides are TGTGCCAGCAGTATAGGGGGTAATAATGAAAAACTGTTTTTT. The encoded protein is CASSIGGNNEKLFF.